What follows are 32 T cell receptor beta chains derived from one specimen sequenced in a study of CD8 T cells in Susac syndrome. The RNA input was roughly 0.45 to 1 ug, and it was reverse transcribed with random hexamers. TCRdb used MiXCR to reprocess the immunoSEQ multiplex PCR reads, holding one entry per CDR3 protein. The sample has approximately 110,000 distinct CDR3 sequences; about 94% are singletons. Sequenced input: CD4+ T cells from PBMCs. Source of these receptors: a human donor in good health.

This sequence joins TRBV20-1 and TRBJ2-5; D possibly corresponds to TRBD1 (5 bases). This CDR3 region has 14 residues. The V gene lost 4 bases and the J gene lost 5 bases, with 17 bases spanning the gap. The germline V gene encodes CDR1 DFQATT and CDR2 SNEGSKA (reference sequence). CDR3 amino acids: CSAMTRQNTETQYF. The CDR3 nucleotides are TGCAGTGCTATGACCAGACAGAACACGGAGACCCAGTACTTC.

This chain links TRBV6-2 or TRBV6-3 with TRBJ2-3, with 7 bases matching TRBD2. V lost 5 bases, J lost 6 bases, and 14 bases stayed unmatched. Germline V gene sequence: CDR1 MNHEY, CDR2 SVGEGT. The CDR3 loop spans 16 amino acids. CDR3 bases: TGTGCCAGCAGTCCCCCCCCGGGGGGAATAGGGGATACGCAGTATTTT. Amino acid sequence: CASSPPPGGIGDTQYF.

The V gene is TRBV10-3, the J gene TRBJ1-2; 7 nucleotides match TRBD1. Trimming cost V 3 bases and J 4 bases; bases outside gene matches: 5. The CDR3 is 14 amino acids. Per the germline V gene, CDR1 is ENHRY and CDR2 is SYGVKD. DNA for the CDR3: TGTGCCATCAGTGACTCCGGGACAGTCTATGGCTACACCTTC. This gives the protein CAISDSGTVYGYTF.

The V gene is TRBV5-1, the J gene TRBJ2-3; possibly TRBD1 for D (5 bases). V lost 0 bases to trimming and J lost 5 bases, with 10 bases between them. Germline assignment: CDR1 SGHRS and CDR2 YFSETQ. This CDR3 has 14 amino acids. The CDR3 sequence: CASSLGQQGDTQYF. As DNA, the CDR3 is TGCGCCAGCAGCTTGGGACAGCAAGGAGATACGCAGTATTTT. The entire variable domain, with the rest obtained from reference TRBV5-1 and TRBJ2-3, is as follows: KAGVTQTPRYLIKTRGQQVTLSCSPISGHRSVSWYQQTPGQGLQFLFEYFSETQRNKGNFPGRFSGRQFSNSRSEMNVSTLELGDSALYLCASSLGQQGDTQYFGPGTRLTVL.

V usage is TRBV18 and J usage is TRBJ2-7; 10 bases are a match to TRBD2. CDR1 KGHSH and CDR2 LQKENI come from the germline V gene. The V gene end was trimmed by 3 bases and the J gene end by 4 bases; junction bases not matched to a gene: 3. This CDR3 contains 14 residues. The CDR3 bases are TGTGCCAGCTCACCGGGACTAGCGTATTACGAGCAGTACTTC. It codes for CASSPGLAYYEQYF.

The gene calls are TRBV7-9 and TRBJ2-5, with 10 bases that match TRBD2. The CDR3 has 14 amino acids. V was clipped by 5 bases and J by 7 bases; unmatched bases: 7. CDR1 and CDR2 (germline): SEHNR, FQNEAQ (reference sequence). The CDR3 loop reads CASSPSRTSGTQYF. In nucleotides, the CDR3 is TGTGCCAGCAGCCCGAGCCGGACTAGCGGGACCCAGTACTTC.

This chain connects TRBV30 to TRBJ1-5, with TRBD1 matching 8 bases. Germline CDR1 reads GTSNPN; CDR2 reads SVGIG (reference sequence). This CDR3 comprises 13 residues. V shed 8 bases and J 2 bases; nucleotides not matched to a gene: 5. CDR3 in amino acids: CAIDRGGNQPQHF. CDR3 nucleotide sequence: TGTGCCATAGACAGGGGCGGCAATCAGCCCCAGCATTTT.

The chain employs TRBV30 and TRBJ1-3; D remains unclear. Germline V gene lookup returns CDR1 GTSNPN and CDR2 SVGIG (reference sequence). The V gene lost 4 bases and the J gene lost 0 bases, with 16 bases spanning the gap. There are 16 residues in the CDR3. The CDR3 DNA follows: TGTGCCTGGACTCCTCTCGACCGAAACTCTGGAAACACCATATATTTT. Encoded protein: CAWTPLDRNSGNTIYF. The whole variable domain, filled in from reference TRBV30 and TRBJ1-3, reads SQTIHQWPATLVQPVGSPLSLECTVEGTSNPNLYWYRQAAGRGLQLLFYSVGIGQISSEVPQNLSASRPQDRQFILSSKKLLLSDSGFYLCAWTPLDRNSGNTIYFGEGSWLTVV.

The chain links TRBV19 to TRBJ1-6; D not certain. The CDR3 is 15 residues long. In germline, CDR1 is LNHDA, CDR2 SQIVND (reference sequence). Trimming shortened V by 5 bases and J by 5 bases, and 13 bases separated the two germline ends. The CDR3: CASSRTKRDNSPLHF. CDR3 nucleotides: TGTGCCAGTAGTCGTACTAAGAGGGATAATTCACCCCTCCACTTT.

V gene TRBV15 combines with J gene TRBJ2-3, with TRBD2 identical over 8 bases. The CDR3 consists of 16 residues. V shed 0 bases, J shed 6 bases, and the junction held 8 bases outside the gene matches. Germline values: CDR1 LNHNV, CDR2 YYDKDF (reference sequence). As DNA, the CDR3 is TGTGCCACCAGCAGAGATGCAGCTAGCGGGTCGGATACGCAGTATTTT. This gives the protein CATSRDAASGSDTQYF.

The chain recombines TRBV11-2 with TRBJ2-1; perhaps TRBD2 as D (6 bases). V shed 4 bases and J shed 0 bases, with 16 bases lying between them. The V gene's germline CDR1 is SGHAT and CDR2 FQNNGV. This CDR3 is built from 17 residues. DNA for the CDR3: TGTGCCAGCAGCTCAGACTTAGCGGCTTACTCCTACAATGAGCAGTTCTTC. As protein: CASSSDLAAYSYNEQFF.

The chain is built from TRBV5-1 and TRBJ1-2, with D uncertain. Germline V gene data show CDR1 as SGHRS and CDR2 as YFSETQ. With 0 bases removed from V and 3 bases from J, the gap between germline ends came to 12 bases. This CDR3 is built from 15 residues. The CDR3 nucleotides read TGCGCCAGCAGCTTGGGTCCGGGTAAGGACTATGGCTACACCTTC. Amino acids: CASSLGPGKDYGYTF.

V and J are TRBV9 and TRBJ2-7; the match to TRBD2 covers 9 bases. The CDR3 spans 15 residues. The trim removed 4 bases at V and 6 bases at J, leaving 11 bases unmatched. Germline CDR1 SGDLS, CDR2 YYNGEE. Here the CDR3 reads CASSSSPSGGTEQYF. Here the CDR3 DNA reads TGTGCCAGCAGCTCTAGCCCGAGCGGGGGGACCGAGCAGTACTTC.

This rearrangement joins TRBV20-1 to TRBJ2-1; no clear D gene. V was cut by 4 bases and J by 4 bases, with 17 bases left in between. CDR1 and CDR2 (germline): DFQATT, SNEGSKA (reference sequence). The CDR3 contains 15 residues. CDR3 residues: CSAIYLSKGYNEQFF. Here the CDR3 DNA reads TGCAGTGCTATCTACCTAAGCAAGGGTTACAATGAGCAGTTCTTC.

The genes are TRBV20-1 and TRBJ1-3; 9 nucleotides align to TRBD1. V dropped 3 bases and J dropped 8; count of bases not matched to a gene: 8. The CDR3 has 14 residues. Germline loops: CDR1 DFQATT, CDR2 SNEGSKA (reference sequence). The CDR3: CSARAGTGIDTIYF. The DNA for the CDR3 is TGCAGTGCTAGGGCAGGGACAGGGATAGACACCATATATTTT.

V is TRBV29-1 and J is TRBJ2-5; no clear D. V lost 6 bases to trimming and J lost 2 bases, with 10 bases between them. This CDR3 has 12 amino acids. The germline gives CDR1 SQVTM, CDR2 ANQGSEA. Written as DNA, the CDR3 is TGCAGCGTGGGAAGGCGGCAAGAGACCCAGTACTTC. This codes for CSVGRRQETQYF.

This clonotype has just one count. The chain couples TRBV10-3 to TRBJ2-3; 11 bases align to TRBD1. The CDR3 consists of 14 residues. V was pared by 8 bases and J by 0 bases, with 1 base of the junction left unmatched. Per germline, CDR1 ENHRY and CDR2 SYGVKD. CDR3 region: CAIGTGGSTDTQYF. The CDR3 DNA reads as TGTGCCATCGGGACAGGGGGGAGCACAGATACGCAGTATTTT.

This rearrangement joins TRBV3-1 to TRBJ1-1; D unresolved. The CDR3 is made up of 13 amino acids. CDR1 is LGHDT and CDR2 is YNNKEL in the germline V gene (reference sequence). Trimming stripped 6 bases from V and 5 bases from J, with 13 bases between. CDR3 amino acids: CASRDSDGTEAFF. DNA of the CDR3: TGTGCCAGCAGGGACTCCGACGGGACTGAAGCTTTCTTT.

The V call is TRBV20-1, the J call TRBJ2-3; D unresolved. This CDR3 has 13 amino acids. Between the trimmed V and J ends, which lost 5 bases and 6 bases, there was a span of 15 bases. Germline CDR1 reads DFQATT; CDR2 reads SNEGSKA (reference sequence). As DNA, the CDR3 is TGCAGTGCTCGCCATAGCTCCTCCGATACGCAGTATTTT. This codes for CSARHSSSDTQYF.

A word on this clonotype: The junction and the germline gene differ at one end; a read error may be behind it. The genes are TRBV6-2 or TRBV6-3 and TRBJ2-7; the match to TRBD2 covers 13 bases. This CDR3 has 15 residues. In germline, CDR1 is MNHEY, CDR2 SVGEGT. The CDR3 here is CANSEGLAGFYEQYF. The CDR3 DNA reads TGTGCCAACAGTGAGGGACTAGCGGGATTCTACGAGCAGTACTTC.

This chain connects TRBV7-2 to TRBJ2-3; 12 nucleotides match TRBD2. Germline assignment: CDR1 SGHTA and CDR2 FQGNSA. CDR3 length: 16 amino acids. V shed 5 bases and J 2 bases; nucleotides not matched to a gene: 5. The CDR3 loop is CASSPRTSGNTDTQYF. CDR3 nucleotide sequence: TGTGCCAGCAGCCCCCGGACTAGCGGGAACACAGATACGCAGTATTTT.

The rearrangement joins TRBV7-2 to TRBJ2-1; maybe TRBD1 (6 bases). Germline V CDR1 and CDR2: SGHTA, FQGNSA. The V end lost 6 bases, the J end lost 6 bases, and 9 bases lay between the germline ends. The CDR3 runs 12 residues. The DNA of the CDR3 is TGTGCCAGCAGAGGACAGTTCAATGAGCAGTTCTTC. Translating gives CASRGQFNEQFF.

The rearrangement uses TRBV19 and TRBJ2-7, with 8 bases identical to TRBD2. After removal of 2 bases from V and 2 bases from J, the junction contained 17 bases not matched to a gene. Germline assignment: CDR1 LNHDA and CDR2 SQIVND (reference sequence). CDR3 length: 19 amino acids. CDR3 in amino acids: CASSIRGLVHRDPTYEQYF. The CDR3 DNA sequence: TGTGCCAGTAGTATAAGGGGACTAGTCCACCGGGACCCTACCTACGAGCAGTACTTC.

The count of this clonotype is one. The rearrangement links TRBV7-2 to TRBJ2-1; D is undetermined. V lost 5 bases to trimming and J lost 5 bases, with 16 bases between them. The CDR3 covers 15 residues. The germline CDR1 and CDR2 sequences are SGHTA and FQGNSA. The DNA of the CDR3 is TGTGCCAGCAGCCCCCCTGGGTTTGAAAACAATGAGCAGTTCTTC. Its protein product is CASSPPGFENNEQFF.

The V call is TRBV12-3 or TRBV12-4, the J call TRBJ1-2; 8 bases line up with TRBD1. This CDR3 comprises 14 residues. V trimming: 4 bases; J trimming: 3 bases; junction bases outside the gene matches: 4. The CDR3 nucleotides read TGTGCCAGCAGTTCAACAGGGGGGGACTATGGCTACACCTTC. Translated: CASSSTGGDYGYTF.

J is TRBJ2-7 and V is TRBV6-2 or TRBV6-3, with D perhaps TRBD2 (5 bases). V was clipped by 11 bases and J by 6 bases, with 20 bases between them. The germline V gene encodes CDR1 MNHEY and CDR2 SVGEGT. The CDR3 length is 13 residues. CDR3: CAASKAGLGEQYF. The DNA of the CDR3 is TGTGCCGCCTCTAAGGCGGGCCTCGGCGAGCAGTACTTC.

The chain's CDR3 is CASSPAGRGLNTEAFF. The CDR3 DNA follows: TGTGCCAGCAGTCCGGCGGGCAGGGGGTTAAACACTGAAGCTTTCTTT. The chain has TRBV12-3 or TRBV12-4 and TRBJ1-1, with TRBD1 matching 7 bases. V lost 5 bases, J lost 2 bases, and 11 bases stayed unmatched. The CDR3 length is 16 residues.

The V and J genes are TRBV6-6 and TRBJ1-5; D not certain. The V end was cut by 0 bases, the J end by 0 bases, with 9 bases between. From germline, CDR1 is MNHNY and CDR2 SVGAGI (reference sequence). CDR3 length: 16 amino acids. The CDR3 loop reads CASSYSRGGSNQPQHF. CDR3 coding DNA: TGTGCCAGCAGTTACTCGAGAGGAGGTAGCAATCAGCCCCAGCATTTT.

The chain is built from TRBV20-1 and TRBJ2-2; D unclear. Germline CDR1 reads DFQATT; CDR2 reads SNEGSKA (reference sequence). This CDR3 is built from 13 residues. The V end lost 1 base, the J end lost 7 bases, and 10 bases lay between the germline ends. In DNA, the CDR3 is TGCAGTGCTAGAGGGAGTGGAAGCGGGGAGCTGTTTTTT. Translating it yields CSARGSGSGELFF.

Only one count was recorded for this clonotype. The chain carries TRBV27 and TRBJ1-2; 8 bases align to TRBD1. The germline gives CDR1 MNHEY, CDR2 SMNVEV (reference sequence). The CDR3 is made up of 14 amino acids. V shed 2 bases, J shed 5 bases, and the junction held 4 bases outside the gene matches. Here the CDR3 reads CASSLRGTGYGYTF. The CDR3 nucleotides read TGTGCCAGCAGTTTACGAGGGACAGGATATGGCTACACCTTC.

This clonotype was seen a single time. The chain couples TRBV12-3 or TRBV12-4 to TRBJ2-5, with TRBD2 matching 8 bases. The CDR3 is 15 residues long. Germline trimming cut 6 bases from V and 2 bases from J; bases unmatched to any gene: 8. The chain's CDR3 is CASSFRGGAQETQYF. The DNA of the CDR3 is TGTGCCAGCAGCTTCCGGGGGGGCGCACAAGAGACCCAGTACTTC.

The genes are TRBV29-1 and TRBJ2-5; TRBD2 agrees at 14 bases. The length of the CDR3 is 15 residues. Per the germline V gene, CDR1 is SQVTM and CDR2 is ANQGSEA. Trimming took 4 bases from V and 5 from J; bases not matched to a gene: 6. Here the CDR3 DNA reads TGCAGCGTTGTTTTTGGACTAGCGGGAGGTGAGACCCAGTACTTC. Protein sequence: CSVVFGLAGGETQYF.